The T cell receptor (beta chain) under discussion was sequenced for a study of beta chain features in type 1 diabetes. General study results and limits: Shorter TCRB CDR3s, moderately but significantly so, were found in Type 1 diabetes patients in all four CD4+ subsets. For type 1 diabetes patients, VDJ junctions showed fewer insertions and more deletions. Sequencing from cDNA could over-represent high-TCR-expressing cells. Naive, central memory and regulatory TCRB repertoires appeared more similar among patients than healthy donors.

This clone appeared a few times. What it binds is not known. Expressed TCRB transcripts were sequenced, since all the RNA that had been isolated was reverse transcribed. Sequencing was performed with immunoSEQ multiplex PCR; in TCRdb, only in-frame clones are kept and a portion is missing. Found here are approximately 250,000 clones, 16% of them singletons; the top ten hold approximately 0.081%. Losses at the gene ends were 1 base for V and 9 bases for J; bases not matched to a gene: 5. The germline V gene encodes CDR1 MNHNY and CDR2 SVGAGI (reference sequence). The CDR3 has 15 amino acids. Researchers reported sorting CD4+ naive, central memory, regulatory and stem cell-like memory cells via CD45RO/CCR7/CD25/CD127/CD95/CD27.

The sample was naive CD4+ T cells from blood. The TCR sequence derives from a man aged 25-45 years with type 1 diabetes. The chain couples TRBV6-6 to TRBJ2-1, with 11 bases matching TRBD2. The DNA of the CDR3 is TGTGCCAGCAGTTACTTAGCGGGAGGGCCTGCTGAGCAGTTCTTC. Amino acids: CASSYLAGGPAEQFF.